These 21 T cell receptor beta chains were sequenced from one sample in a study of molecular identifiers for immune sequencing clone quantification. TCRdb called the PCR reads again in MiXCR, with one record for every CDR3 protein. The sample shows under 600,000 distinct CDR3 sequences, roughly 26% of them seen only once. The sequenced sample was naive CD8+ T cells from blood, with Jurkat cell RNA spiked in. Subset here: FACS-sorted CD8+CD4-CCR7+CD45RA+ naive T cells. These receptor sequences come from a human donor in good health. Some libraries in this study had Jurkat cell RNA spiked in.

This chain joins TRBV7-9 and TRBJ2-3, with D possibly being TRBD2 (6 bases). The CDR3 is 15 amino acids. The germline CDR1 and CDR2 sequences are SEHNR and FQNEAQ (reference sequence). Between the trimmed V and J ends, which lost 5 bases and 2 bases, there was a span of 14 bases. The CDR3 DNA reads TGTGCCAGCAGCGTAGGAGGGGTCACCACAGATACGCAGTATTTT. Protein product: CASSVGGVTTDTQYF.

The rearrangement links TRBV21-1 to TRBJ2-7; TRBD1 is the table's D call, not checked against the DNA. TRBV21-1 is flagged as a pseudogene. The CDR3 loop spans 11 amino acids. The CDR3 loop reads CASSPRGAQYF. In DNA form, the CDR3 reads TGTGCCAGCAGCCCCAGGGGCGCGCAGTACTTC.

CDR3 amino acids: CASSVAPEDGETQYF. The CDR3 DNA reads as TGTGCCAGCAGCGTCGCCCCCGAGGATGGAGAGACCCAGTACTTC. This sequence joins TRBV7-6 and TRBJ2-5; no firm D call. Germline V lookup: CDR1 SGHVS, CDR2 FNYEAQ. The CDR3 totals 15 residues. V was shortened by 5 bases and J by 4 bases, with 17 bases between the two germline ends.

This clonotype appeared many times. The V and J genes are TRBV4-3 and TRBJ2-5, with 10 bases matching TRBD1. Germline CDR1 is LGHNA and CDR2 is YSLEER. J gave up 5 bases and V 5 bases, and 8 bases lay outside the gene matches. The CDR3 extends over 15 amino acids. CDR3 in amino acids: CASSVGTGVIETQYF. CDR3 DNA sequence: TGCGCCAGCAGCGTTGGGACAGGGGTAATTGAGACCCAGTACTTC.

This clonotype was seen only once. V usage is TRBV19 and J usage is TRBJ2-7, with D uncertain. The length of the CDR3 is 16 residues. V was trimmed by 3 bases and J by 6 bases, leaving 21 bases between them. Germline V CDR1 and CDR2: LNHDA, SQIVND (reference sequence). CDR3 sequence reads: CASSIGNGLPGVEQYF. The CDR3, as DNA: TGTGCCAGTAGTATCGGTAACGGTCTACCGGGCGTCGAGCAGTACTTC.

A word on this clonotype: One end of the junction is discordant with germline, which a read error may explain. The V gene is TRBV5-4, the J gene TRBJ2-2; D gene ambiguous. CDR3 length equals 15 residues. Germline lookup yields CDR1 SGHNT and CDR2 YYREEE (reference sequence). CDR3 nucleotides: TGTGCCAGCTGCTTGGGAACCGGGAACACCGGGGAGCTGTTTTTT. It encodes CASCLGTGNTGELFF. The full variable domain, with the rest looked up from reference TRBV5-4 and TRBJ2-2, is ETGVTQSPTHLIKTRGQQVTLRCSSQSGHNTVSWYQQALGQGPQFIFQYYREEENGRGNFPPRFSGLQFPNYSSELNVNALELDDSALYLCASCLGTGNTGELFFGEGSRLTVL.

The chain recombines TRBV6-5 with TRBJ2-5, with 7 bases that match TRBD2. The CDR3 has 14 amino acids. Trimming removed 4 bases from V and 9 bases from J; junction bases left unmatched: 11. The germline V gene has CDR1 MNHEY and CDR2 SVGAGI. The CDR3 DNA follows: TGTGCCAGCAGTTCCTTAGCGGGTGAGGGGCCCCAGTACTTC. Translated: CASSSLAGEGPQYF.

Here the CDR3 DNA reads TGTGCCAGCAGTGACCAGCGGGATCTGCCCCAGCATTTT. Translated, it gives CASSDQRDLPQHF. This rearrangement joins TRBV2 to TRBJ1-5; D call uncertain. In germline, CDR1 is SNHLY, CDR2 FYNNEI. V lost 3 bases to trimming and J lost 9 bases, with 12 bases between them. This CDR3 is 13 amino acids long. Using reference TRBV2 and TRBJ1-5 for the parts outside the CDR3, the full variable domain is EPEVTQTPSHQVTQMGQEVILRCVPISNHLYFYWYRQILGQKVEFLVSFYNNEISEKSEIFDDQFSVERPDGSNFTLKIRSTKLEDSAMYFCASSDQRDLPQHFGDGTRLSIL.

Ten or more counts support this clonotype. The CDR3 DNA is TGTGCCAGCAGCTTGAGCTGGCCCATCGAGCAGTACTTC. Its protein product is CASSLSWPIEQYF. The V call is TRBV5-6, the J call TRBJ2-7; D not resolved. The germline CDR1 and CDR2 sequences are SGHDT and YYEEEE. There are 13 residues in the CDR3. V was trimmed by 1 base and J by 6 bases, leaving 11 bases between them.

This clonotype was seen repeatedly, ten times or more. J is TRBJ2-7 and V is TRBV4-3; TRBD1 matches 10 bases. V was pared by 2 bases and J by 6 bases, with 10 bases of the junction left unmatched. Germline-derived CDR1 and CDR2 are LGHNA and YSLEER. The CDR3 loop spans 16 amino acids. In nucleotides, the CDR3 is TGCGCCAGCAGCCAACTTCCGGGACAGGGGATTGGCGAGCAGTACTTC. It translates to CASSQLPGQGIGEQYF.

V is TRBV20-1 and J is TRBJ2-7; 7 bases fit TRBD1. Germline V gene data show CDR1 as DFQATT and CDR2 as SNEGSKA (reference sequence). The CDR3 consists of 14 residues. Trimming removed 5 bases from V and 3 bases from J; junction bases left unmatched: 10. CDR3 region: CSAGTVNRYYEQYF. The CDR3 DNA follows: TGCAGTGCTGGGACAGTGAATAGGTACTACGAGCAGTACTTC.

This chain connects TRBV5-1 to TRBJ2-7, with 8 bases fitting TRBD2. Germline V gene sequence: CDR1 SGHRS, CDR2 YFSETQ. CDR3 length: 14 amino acids. V lost 1 base to trimming and J lost 5 bases; unmatched junction nucleotides: 5. CDR3 bases: TGCGCCAGCAGCTTGACTAGCGGATATAACGAGCAGTACTTC. It codes for CASSLTSGYNEQYF.

The chain links TRBV28 to TRBJ2-1; no definite D call. V was cut by 4 bases and J by 9 bases, with 4 bases left in between. Germline-derived CDR1 and CDR2 are MDHEN and SYDVKM. The CDR3 is 10 residues long. CDR3 coding DNA: TGTGCCAGCAGTTCTGCTGAGCAGTTCTTC. This translates into CASSSAEQFF.

This rearrangement joins TRBV7-9 to TRBJ2-3; 9 bases agree with TRBD1. After removal of 5 bases from V and 1 base from J, the junction contained 16 bases not matched to a gene. CDR1 SEHNR and CDR2 FQNEAQ come from the germline V gene (reference sequence). The CDR3 extends over 19 amino acids. The CDR3, as DNA: TGTGCCAGCAGCGATAGAGGACAGGGGAGTTATTTAGGCACAGATACGCAGTATTTT. This gives the protein CASSDRGQGSYLGTDTQYF. Drawing the rest from reference TRBV7-9 and TRBJ2-3, the complete variable domain is DTGVSQNPRHKITKRGQNVTFRCDPISEHNRLYWYRQTLGQGPEFLTYFQNEAQLEKSRLLSDRFSAERPKGSFSTLEIQRTEQGDSAMYLCASSDRGQGSYLGTDTQYFGPGTRLTVL.

This clonotype has more than one count but fewer than ten. V gene TRBV18 combines with J gene TRBJ1-6; weak D call: TRBD1 (6 bases). CDR3 length: 16 amino acids. Trimming shortened V by 4 bases and J by 2 bases, and 12 bases separated the two germline ends. Germline-derived CDR1 and CDR2 are KGHSH and LQKENI. CDR3 in amino acids: CASSHQGRTYNSPLHF. The CDR3 bases are TGTGCCAGCTCACACCAGGGGAGGACCTATAATTCACCCCTCCACTTT.

In this sample, this clonotype turned up a few times. V and J are TRBV19 and TRBJ2-4; 9 nucleotides match TRBD1. The germline CDR1 and CDR2 sequences are LNHDA and SQIVND (reference sequence). V was pared by 5 bases and J by 7 bases, with 3 bases of the junction left unmatched. The CDR3 is made up of 13 amino acids. CDR3 DNA: TGTGCCAGTAGTGTGGGACAGGGCAACATTCAGTACTTC. Translating it yields CASSVGQGNIQYF. The variable domain in full, with the rest retrieved from reference TRBV19 and TRBJ2-4, is DGGITQSPKYLFRKEGQNVTLSCEQNLNHDAMYWYRQDPGQGLRLIYYSQIVNDFQKGDIAEGYSVSREKKESFPLTVTSAQKNPTAFYLCASSVGQGNIQYFGAGTRLSVL.

This clonotype has only a few counts. This chain uses TRBV29-1 with TRBJ2-1, with a tentative D call TRBD2 (5 bases). Germline V CDR1 and CDR2: SQVTM, ANQGSEA. The germline V and J ends were trimmed by 3 bases and 3 bases, with 9 bases remaining between them. This CDR3 spans 13 amino acids. The CDR3 here is CSVERRNYNEQFF. CDR3 DNA sequence: TGCAGCGTTGAGAGGAGGAACTACAATGAGCAGTTCTTC.

The V gene is TRBV9, the J gene TRBJ1-2; D perhaps matches TRBD1 (6 bases). The CDR3 has 15 residues. The V end lost 4 bases, the J end lost 8 bases, and 21 bases lay between the germline ends. The germline V gene has CDR1 SGDLS and CDR2 YYNGEE. Here the CDR3 DNA reads TGTGCCAGCAGCTTCGCGGACAGTCTCTTTGAGGGCTACACCTTC. Translating gives CASSFADSLFEGYTF.

Remarks on this clonotype: A much larger clone lies one base from this, so it may be a read error. V usage is TRBV29-1 and J usage is TRBJ1-1; TRBD1 might be the D (6 bases). The CDR3 is made up of 14 amino acids. Per the germline V gene, CDR1 is SQVTM and CDR2 is ANQGSEA. Here the CDR3 reads CSVGSGGLDTGAFF. The CDR3 DNA sequence: TGCAGCGTTGGTTCGGGGGGCCTGGACACTGGAGCTTTCTTT.

The sample holds many counts of this clonotype. V usage is TRBV3-1 and J usage is TRBJ2-5, with D uncertain. V was cut by 0 bases and J by 4 bases, with 9 bases left in between. Germline V gives CDR1 LGHDT, CDR2 YNNKEL (reference sequence). This CDR3 is built from 14 residues. The chain's CDR3 is CASSQEVLGETQYF. The CDR3 DNA is TGTGCCAGCAGCCAAGAAGTCCTCGGAGAGACCCAGTACTTC.

Details on this clonotype: A read error is possible here, since a much larger clone lies one base away. The CDR3 end shows no conserved phenylalanine or tryptophan, and so a read error is likely. V gene TRBV4-3 combines with J gene TRBJ1-1, with 8 bases fitting TRBD1. The germline gives CDR1 LGHNA, CDR2 YSLEER. Trimming removed 2 bases from V and 2 bases from J; junction bases left unmatched: 7. The CDR3 totals 16 residues. The DNA of the CDR3 is TGCGCCAGCAGCCAACTAACAGGGGGATCCAACACTGAAGCTTTCTCT. It yields the protein CASSQLTGGSNTEAFS.